The next 28 T cell receptor beta chains were all read from a single sample in a study of shared clonotypes between healthy human individuals. Clones were read by immunoSEQ multiplex PCR, and TCRdb kept only the in-frame ones, dropping some. Of 2 million to 2.5 million clones detected, about 94% appear once; the ten largest clones hold approximately 0.13%. Sequenced material: naive CD4+ T cells sorted from blood. Subset described: CD45RA+ positively selected. The receptor set was obtained from a man between 18 and 35 years old in good health.

The rearrangement joins TRBV18 to TRBJ1-6, with 9 bases that match TRBD1. V lost 3 bases to trimming and J lost 6 bases; unmatched junction nucleotides: 6. In germline, CDR1 is KGHSH, CDR2 LQKENI. The CDR3 extends over 16 amino acids. CDR3: CASSPAQGALNSPLHF. CDR3 DNA: TGTGCCAGCTCACCTGCACAGGGGGCCCTTAATTCACCCCTCCACTTT.

This chain connects TRBV6-1 to TRBJ2-5, with no clear D. The CDR3 consists of 14 residues. CDR1 and CDR2 from the germline V gene are MNHNS and SASEGT. The ends were cut back, 1 base at V and 7 bases at J, with 13 bases in the middle. CDR3: CASSEGRASRTQYF. The CDR3, as DNA: TGTGCCAGCAGTGAAGGAAGGGCGTCACGGACCCAGTACTTC.

J is TRBJ2-5 and V is TRBV5-6; 9 bases are a match to TRBD1. Unmatched junction bases numbered 5, after V lost 4 bases and J lost 1 base. Germline lookup yields CDR1 SGHDT and CDR2 YYEEEE. The CDR3 covers 15 residues. CDR3 sequence: CASSSTGGLQETQYF. The CDR3 coding sequence is TGTGCCAGCAGCAGTACAGGGGGCCTCCAAGAGACCCAGTACTTC.

The chain is built from TRBV7-2 and TRBJ2-3; D gene ambiguous. The CDR3 has 16 residues. Germline V gives CDR1 SGHTA, CDR2 FQGNSA. Trimming stripped 2 bases from V and 0 bases from J, with 12 bases between. The DNA of the CDR3 is TGTGCCAGCAGCTTATCAGCCCTGGCCAGCACAGATACGCAGTATTTT. The encoded protein is CASSLSALASTDTQYF.

The chain recombines TRBV6-6 with TRBJ1-1; the D is unclear. This CDR3 has 16 amino acids. Germline values: CDR1 MNHNY, CDR2 SVGAGI (reference sequence). V lost 2 bases to trimming and J lost 0 bases, with 13 bases between them. The CDR3 is CASSYRPAGMNTEAFF. The CDR3 nucleotides read TGTGCCAGCAGTTACCGCCCCGCTGGGATGAACACTGAAGCTTTCTTT.

This clone was counted a few times. The identical CDR3 is also encoded by other nucleotide sequences in the sample. The chain is built from TRBV20-1 and TRBJ1-1; D is undetermined. The CDR3 length is 11 residues. V lost 3 bases and J 0 bases, leaving 2 bases between the germline ends. Germline-derived CDR1 and CDR2 are DFQATT and SNEGSKA (reference sequence). CDR3 sequence: CSARMNTEAFF. The DNA of the CDR3 is TGCAGTGCTAGGATGAACACTGAAGCTTTCTTT.

J is TRBJ2-2 and V is TRBV28; maybe TRBD1 (7 bases). The germline V gene has CDR1 MDHEN and CDR2 SYDVKM. The CDR3 consists of 17 residues. Between the trimmed V and J ends, which lost 2 bases and 6 bases, there was a span of 19 bases. The CDR3 bases are TGTGCCAGCAGTTTACTGGGCTCAGGGGGGCCCCCCGGGGAGCTGTTTTTT. Protein sequence: CASSLLGSGGPPGELFF.

The chain recombines TRBV28 with TRBJ2-7; possible D gene TRBD1, 6 bases. CDR3 size: 13 residues. The V gene lost 3 bases and the J gene lost 6 bases, with 12 bases spanning the gap. Germline V gene sequence: CDR1 MDHEN, CDR2 SYDVKM. In DNA form, the CDR3 reads TGTGCCAGCAGTTTGACAGTCAGGGGCGAGCAGTACTTC. This codes for CASSLTVRGEQYF.

This clone was detected once. The chain joins TRBV5-1 to TRBJ1-1, with D uncertain. The germline V gene has CDR1 SGHRS and CDR2 YFSETQ. Between the trimmed V and J ends, which lost 4 bases and 5 bases, there was a span of 18 bases. The CDR3 loop spans 15 amino acids. As DNA, the CDR3 is TGCGCCAGCAGCCCGGGAGAGGGAGGGCGGACTGAAGCTTTCTTT. It translates to CASSPGEGGRTEAFF.

The chain carries TRBV7-2 and TRBJ2-7; 10 positions match TRBD2. V dropped 5 bases and J dropped 6; count of bases not matched to a gene: 10. The CDR3 sequence is 15 residues long. Germline V CDR1 and CDR2: SGHTA, FQGNSA. CDR3 loop: CASSGSGGAPGEQYF. In DNA, the CDR3 is TGTGCCAGCAGCGGCAGCGGGGGGGCTCCTGGCGAGCAGTACTTC.

J is TRBJ1-5 and V is TRBV4-1; D is undetermined. Trimming left V 0 bases short and J 7 bases short, with 7 bases between. This CDR3 comprises 13 residues. Germline values: CDR1 MGHRA, CDR2 YSYEKL. CDR3: CASSQELGQPQHF. The CDR3, as DNA: TGCGCCAGCAGCCAAGAACTAGGGCAGCCCCAGCATTTT.

This rearrangement joins TRBV5-1 to TRBJ1-4, with D maybe TRBD1 (5 bases). The V end lost 0 bases, the J end lost 3 bases, and 6 bases lay between the germline ends. CDR1 is SGHRS and CDR2 is YFSETQ in the germline V gene. The CDR3 spans 14 residues. The DNA of the CDR3 is TGCGCCAGCAGCTTGGGGGACCCTAATGAAAAACTGTTTTTT. Amino acids: CASSLGDPNEKLFF.

J is TRBJ2-3 and V is TRBV18, with D unclear. V was cut by 2 bases and J by 0 bases, with 6 bases left in between. Germline V gene sequence: CDR1 KGHSH, CDR2 LQKENI. The length of the CDR3 is 14 residues. CDR3 protein: CASSPITSTDTQYF. CDR3 nucleotides: TGTGCCAGCTCACCAATCACTAGCACAGATACGCAGTATTTT. Full variable domain (remainder filled in from reference TRBV18 and TRBJ2-3): NAGVMQNPRHLVRRRGQEARLRCSPMKGHSHVYWYRQLPEEGLKFMVYLQKENIIDESGMPKERFSAEFPKEGPSILRIQQVVRGDSAAYFCASSPITSTDTQYFGPGTRLTVL.

This chain joins TRBV13 and TRBJ2-7; D is ambiguous. The germline CDR1 and CDR2 sequences are PRHDT and FYEKMQ (reference sequence). V was shortened by 7 bases and J by 1 base, with 17 bases between the two germline ends. There are 15 residues in the CDR3. CDR3 sequence: CASTYRLGKSYEQYF. CDR3 coding DNA: TGTGCCAGCACGTACCGACTTGGCAAATCCTACGAGCAGTACTTC.

The chain employs TRBV5-1 and TRBJ2-2; D is possibly TRBD1 (6 bases). Germline V gene data show CDR1 as SGHRS and CDR2 as YFSETQ. CDR3 length: 17 residues. Trimming took off 1 base at V and 2 bases at J, with 15 bases between the two ends. CDR3 coding DNA: TGCGCCAGCAGCTTGCTATCGACAGGCGGCAACACCGGGGAGCTGTTTTTT. Its protein product is CASSLLSTGGNTGELFF.

The chain uses TRBV6-6 and TRBJ2-5; 7 bases agree with TRBD2. J lost 4 bases, V lost 7 bases, and 9 bases had no gene match. The CDR3 has 14 amino acids. Germline values: CDR1 MNHNY, CDR2 SVGAGI (reference sequence). DNA for the CDR3: TGTGCCAGCACCCGAGCGGGGAACAGAGAGACCCAGTACTTC. Protein sequence: CASTRAGNRETQYF.

The chain couples TRBV9 to TRBJ1-2; 7 bases are shared with TRBD1. The CDR3 covers 13 residues. Germline lookup yields CDR1 SGDLS and CDR2 YYNGEE. Trimming at V came to 4 bases and at J to 8 bases, leaving 8 bases not matched to a gene. The CDR3 coding sequence is TGTGCCAGCAGCCCGCCAGGGGGGAGCGGCTACACCTTC. Translating it yields CASSPPGGSGYTF. Drawing the rest from reference TRBV9 and TRBJ1-2, the complete variable domain is DSGVTQTPKHLITATGQRVTLRCSPRSGDLSVYWYQQSLDQGLQFLIQYYNGEERAKGNILERFSAQQFPDLHSELNLSSLELGDSALYFCASSPPGGSGYTFGSGTRLTVV.

The V call is TRBV2, the J call TRBJ2-7; D ambiguous. Trimming took 7 bases from V and 1 from J, leaving 14 bases between them. This CDR3 has 14 amino acids. The germline V gene has CDR1 SNHLY and CDR2 FYNNEI. The CDR3 nucleotides read TGTGCCAGCACGGCAGAGATGGGGTCCTACGAGCAGTACTTC. This codes for CASTAEMGSYEQYF.

The chain carries TRBV6-5 and TRBJ2-2, with TRBD2 matching 12 bases. V shed 0 bases, J shed 6 bases, and the junction held 2 bases outside the gene matches. This CDR3 is 16 amino acids long. The germline gives CDR1 MNHEY, CDR2 SVGAGI. This CDR3 reads CASSYSLAGGPGELFF. Written as DNA, the CDR3 is TGTGCCAGCAGTTACTCACTAGCGGGGGGTCCCGGGGAGCTGTTTTTT.

Remarks on this clone: In the same sample, other DNA sequences code for this CDR3. The J gene is TRBJ2-2, the V gene TRBV9, with D possibly being TRBD1 (5 bases). The germline gives CDR1 SGDLS, CDR2 YYNGEE. V was trimmed by 0 bases and J by 7 bases, leaving 7 bases between them. This CDR3 contains 13 residues. The CDR3 spells CASSVGGVGELFF. CDR3 nucleotides: TGTGCCAGCAGCGTAGGGGGCGTCGGGGAGCTGTTTTTT.

The chain couples TRBV18 to TRBJ1-1; D may be TRBD1 (5 bases). The germline V and J ends were trimmed by 2 bases and 4 bases, with 11 bases remaining between them. The CDR3 has 14 amino acids. Germline CDR1 and CDR2: KGHSH and LQKENI. Here the CDR3 DNA reads TGTGCCAGCTCACCATGGGGGGACGGCACTGAAGCTTTCTTT. Translating gives CASSPWGDGTEAFF.

This chain joins TRBV7-8 and TRBJ2-1; no clear D gene. Trimming stripped 0 bases from V and 12 bases from J, with 15 bases between. The CDR3 loop spans 14 amino acids. Germline V gene data show CDR1 as SGHVS and CDR2 as FQNEAQ. CDR3 amino acids: CASSLAFPGPGQFF. In nucleotides, the CDR3 is TGTGCCAGCAGCTTAGCTTTTCCGGGCCCCGGGCAGTTCTTC.

The V and J genes are TRBV6-1 and TRBJ2-7, with TRBD1 identical over 9 bases. V shed 4 bases, J shed 4 bases, and the junction held 5 bases outside the gene matches. Germline V gene lookup returns CDR1 MNHNS and CDR2 SASEGT. The CDR3 consists of 14 residues. Here the CDR3 DNA reads TGTGCCAGCAGTGTCGGACAGGGGCGGTACGAGCAGTACTTC. The encoded protein is CASSVGQGRYEQYF.

The rearrangement uses TRBV6-4 and TRBJ2-1; possible D gene TRBD2, 5 bases. The germline gives CDR1 MRHNA, CDR2 SNTAGT. The V end was cut by 2 bases, the J end by 8 bases, with 13 bases between. The CDR3 sequence is 14 residues long. CDR3 sequence (DNA): TGTGCCAGCAGTGACGAGAGCCTGGGAGATGAGCAGTTCTTC. Translating it yields CASSDESLGDEQFF.

This clone was recorded only once. The chain joins TRBV18 to TRBJ2-7; D ambiguous. CDR1 and CDR2 from the germline V gene are KGHSH and LQKENI. Deletions cut 2 bases from V and 2 bases from J, with 10 bases between. The CDR3 totals 14 residues. The CDR3 sequence is CASSPGVITYEQYF. CDR3 in DNA: TGTGCCAGCTCACCAGGGGTAATTACCTACGAGCAGTACTTC.

The CDR3 loop is CASSLFGETQYF. The CDR3 nucleotides are TGTGCCAGCAGCTTATTTGGAGAGACCCAGTACTTC. The chain carries TRBV11-2 and TRBJ2-5, with D unclear. The CDR3 runs to 12 residues. V was trimmed by 2 bases and J by 4 bases, leaving 5 bases between them. From germline, CDR1 is SGHAT and CDR2 FQNNGV.

The V call is TRBV28, the J call TRBJ1-5, with 9 bases that match TRBD1. The CDR3 covers 13 residues. The germline V gene has CDR1 MDHEN and CDR2 SYDVKM. Trimming removed 6 bases from V and 7 bases from J; junction bases left unmatched: 4. Here the CDR3 DNA reads TGTGCCAGCAGATACAGGGGGCCCCAGCCCCAGCATTTT. This gives the protein CASRYRGPQPQHF.

The genes are TRBV7-9 and TRBJ2-3; 11 bases map to TRBD2. Germline loops: CDR1 SEHNR, CDR2 FQNEAQ (reference sequence). This CDR3 is 15 amino acids long. V trimming: 6 bases; J trimming: 4 bases; junction bases outside the gene matches: 6. The CDR3 DNA follows: TGTGCCAGCAGTCCGACTAGCGGGATCCCAGATACGCAGTATTTT. It encodes CASSPTSGIPDTQYF. Full variable domain (rest looked up from reference TRBV7-9 and TRBJ2-3): DTGVSQNPRHKITKRGQNVTFRCDPISEHNRLYWYRQTLGQGPEFLTYFQNEAQLEKSRLLSDRFSAERPKGSFSTLEIQRTEQGDSAMYLCASSPTSGIPDTQYFGPGTRLTVL.